Listed here are 12 T cell receptor beta chains from one sample, sequenced in a study of T cells in Graves' hyperthyroidism and ophthalmopathy. Amplification yielded TCR beta CDR3 regions, with RNA transcripts as the source. RT-PCR in the first round (using the HTBI primer set) targeted the TCR CDR3. TCRdb independently ran MiXCR on the multiplex PCR reads; one entry per CDR3 protein. The sample has around 240,000 distinct CDR3 sequences; 13% to 15% are singletons. Sequencing input: blood. Every receptor here comes from a woman in her forties with Graves' hyperthyroidism that later progressed to Graves' ophthalmopathy.

This clonotype occurred many times. This chain uses TRBV7-8 with TRBJ1-5; D is uncertain. The CDR3 contains 15 residues. V was trimmed by 1 base and J by 2 bases, leaving 9 bases between them. CDR1 and CDR2 from the germline V gene are SGHVS and FQNEAQ. The CDR3 loop reads CASSLDWWGNQPQHF. CDR3 nucleotides: TGTGCCAGCAGCTTAGATTGGTGGGGCAATCAGCCCCAGCATTTT.

The sample holds many counts of this clonotype. This rearrangement joins TRBV6-1 to TRBJ1-3; D ambiguous. The V end was cut by 5 bases, the J end by 1 base, with 9 bases between. The CDR3 is 14 amino acids. Germline CDR1 MNHNS, CDR2 SASEGT. The CDR3 coding sequence is TGTGCCAGCAGTCCGACGGATTCTGGAAACACCATATATTTT. Translated: CASSPTDSGNTIYF.

Notes on this clonotype: The conserved final phenylalanine or tryptophan is absent from the CDR3, which likely points to a read error. Because the CDR3's place on the DNA is in doubt, the DNA is left out and the CDR3 is given as listed by TCRdb. CDR3 sequence: CASSHSGANTGEPFV. This chain uses TRBV7-8 with TRBJ2-2. Germline CDR1 SGHVS, CDR2 FQNEAQ. The CDR3 length is 15 residues, termini included.

This clonotype occurred a few times. V is TRBV20-1 and J is TRBJ1-2; D gene unclear. Germline values: CDR1 DFQATT, CDR2 SNEGSKA (reference sequence). V was trimmed by 4 bases and J by 0 bases, leaving 9 bases between them. This CDR3 has 13 amino acids. The CDR3 DNA follows: TGCAGTGCTACTGCTTATACTAACTATGGCTACACCTTC. Encoded protein: CSATAYTNYGYTF.

The CDR3 loop is CASTRTERDSPLHF. CDR3 nucleotides: TGTGCCAGCACCCGGACAGAACGAGATTCACCCCTCCACTTT. The rearrangement joins TRBV11-3 to TRBJ1-6; TRBD1 might be the D (6 bases). The ends were cut back, 7 bases at V and 8 bases at J, with 15 bases in the middle. This CDR3 is 14 amino acids long. CDR1 and CDR2 (germline): SGHNT, YENEEA.

In this sample, this clonotype turned up many times. The gene calls are TRBV10-3 and TRBJ2-1; TRBD2 might be the D (6 bases). Germline V gene lookup returns CDR1 ENHRY and CDR2 SYGVKD. The CDR3 covers 14 residues. Trimming removed 4 bases at V and 5 bases at J, with 12 bases between. The CDR3 DNA reads as TGTGCCATCAGTGTAAGAGCGGGCAACAATGAGCAGTTCTTC. This encodes CAISVRAGNNEQFF.

This clonotype occurred many times. V is TRBV5-1 and J is TRBJ2-1; D call uncertain. CDR1 and CDR2 from the germline V gene are SGHRS and YFSETQ. Trimming took off 2 bases at V and 2 bases at J, with 11 bases between the two ends. This CDR3 is 15 amino acids long. The CDR3 DNA reads TGCGCCAGCAGCTTAATAGGTGGACCCTACAATGAGCAGTTCTTC. Its protein product is CASSLIGGPYNEQFF.

This clonotype appeared many times. The genes are TRBV7-2 and TRBJ2-1; 7 bases match TRBD2. From germline, CDR1 is SGHTA and CDR2 FQGNSA. J was trimmed by 9 bases and V by 1 base; bases with no gene match: 15. The length of the CDR3 is 17 residues. The CDR3, as DNA: TGTGCCAGCAGCTTAGGGCCCCGGAAGGGTTGGGGGGGTGAGCAGTTCTTC. Translating gives CASSLGPRKGWGGEQFF.

This clonotype was detected ten times or more. This chain connects TRBV27 to TRBJ1-1, with D unresolved. Germline assignment: CDR1 MNHEY and CDR2 SMNVEV (reference sequence). There are 11 residues in the CDR3. The V and J ends lost 6 bases and 10 bases respectively, with 12 bases between them. The CDR3 is CASSRPYPAFF. In DNA form, the CDR3 reads TGTGCCAGCAGCCGACCGTACCCAGCTTTCTTT.

This clonotype has only a few counts. V is TRBV7-9 and J is TRBJ1-1; the match to TRBD1 covers 10 bases. CDR1 and CDR2 (germline): SEHNR, FQNEAQ (reference sequence). CDR3 length: 16 residues. Losses at the gene ends were 2 bases for V and 6 bases for J; bases not matched to a gene: 9. The CDR3 nucleotides read TGTGCCAGCAGCTTAAGTAAGGGACAGGGGACATCTGAAGCTTTCTTT. This encodes CASSLSKGQGTSEAFF. Combining the CDR3 with reference TRBV7-9 and TRBJ1-1 gives the whole variable domain DTGVSQNPRHKITKRGQNVTFRCDPISEHNRLYWYRQTLGQGPEFLTYFQNEAQLEKSRLLSDRFSAERPKGSFSTLEIQRTEQGDSAMYLCASSLSKGQGTSEAFFGQGTRLTVV.

This clonotype appeared many times. The V and J genes are TRBV11-2 and TRBJ2-5, with D perhaps TRBD1 (6 bases). CDR3 length: 13 residues. Trimming stripped 3 bases from V and 4 bases from J, with 9 bases between. Germline V gene sequence: CDR1 SGHAT, CDR2 FQNNGV. The CDR3 region has the DNA TGTGCCAGCAGCTTCGGGACACGAGAGACCCAGTACTTC. Protein: CASSFGTRETQYF.

This clonotype showed up many times. The chain uses TRBV28 and TRBJ2-7, with 7 bases that match TRBD2. The CDR3 has 14 residues. The V segment lost 4 bases and the J segment 4 bases; nucleotides outside the gene matches: 7. Germline CDR1 MDHEN, CDR2 SYDVKM. The chain's CDR3 is CASSSLSGVYEQYF. CDR3 sequence (DNA): TGTGCCAGCAGTTCACTAAGCGGGGTGTACGAGCAGTACTTC.